Presented here are 8 T cell receptor beta chains from one specimen sequenced in a study of blood T cell repertoires in COVID-19. Only in-frame clones appear in the TCRdb table, and some are missing; sequencing was by immunoSEQ multiplex PCR. Here the sample spans tens of thousands of clones, around 84% being singletons. Material for sequencing was peripheral blood. All receptors come from a human donor in a cohort sampled during active COVID-19.

This chain uses TRBV5-1 with TRBJ2-1, with D tentatively TRBD2 (6 bases). Trimming took off 0 bases at V and 0 bases at J, with 16 bases between the two ends. The CDR3 sequence is 18 residues long. Germline V gene sequence: CDR1 SGHRS, CDR2 YFSETQ. The CDR3 region is CASSLALLAGSSYNEQFF. Written as DNA, the CDR3 is TGCGCCAGCAGCTTGGCCCTATTGGCGGGAAGCTCCTACAATGAGCAGTTCTTC.

The V call is TRBV5-1, the J call TRBJ2-7; D unresolved. Germline V gene sequence: CDR1 SGHRS, CDR2 YFSETQ. This CDR3 is built from 14 residues. Trimming stripped 4 bases from V and 2 bases from J, with 13 bases between. As DNA, the CDR3 is TGCGCCAGCAGCCCCATGGGCAGAGCCTACGAGCAGTACTTC. Translating it yields CASSPMGRAYEQYF.

The V gene is TRBV5-5, the J gene TRBJ1-6; D perhaps matches TRBD1 (5 bases). Per the germline V gene, CDR1 is SGHKS and CDR2 is YYEKEE (reference sequence). V gave up 4 bases and J gave up 2 bases, with 10 bases separating them. This CDR3 comprises 15 residues. This CDR3 reads CASSGGGTYNSPLHF. CDR3 DNA sequence: TGTGCCAGCAGCGGCGGGGGGACCTATAATTCACCCCTCCACTTT. Full variable domain (outside the CDR3, taken from reference TRBV5-5 and TRBJ1-6): DAGVTQSPTHLIKTRGQQVTLRCSPISGHKSVSWYQQVLGQGPQFIFQYYEKEERGRGNFPDRFSARQFPNYSSELNVNALLLGDSALYLCASSGGGTYNSPLHFGNGTRLTVT.

The chain recombines TRBV28 with TRBJ1-5, with D perhaps matching TRBD1 (5 bases). V gave up 3 bases and J gave up 5 bases, with 11 bases separating them. Germline assignment: CDR1 MDHEN and CDR2 SYDVKM. The CDR3 sequence is 14 residues long. The DNA for the CDR3 is TGTGCCAGCAGTTTTGGGAGGGGTTATCAGCCCCAGCATTTT. Its protein is CASSFGRGYQPQHF.

The genes are TRBV28 and TRBJ2-1; D unclear. The CDR3 totals 15 residues. Germline V lookup: CDR1 MDHEN, CDR2 SYDVKM. V was trimmed by 3 bases and J by 5 bases, leaving 14 bases between them. Here the CDR3 DNA reads TGTGCCAGCAGTTTTCGTGGCCTAGGAGACAATGAGCAGTTCTTC. It codes for CASSFRGLGDNEQFF.

The chain carries TRBV27 and TRBJ1-1; D may be TRBD1 (5 bases). The germline V gene encodes CDR1 MNHEY and CDR2 SMNVEV (reference sequence). This CDR3 region has 15 residues. V shed 3 bases and J shed 4 bases, with 15 bases lying between them. The CDR3 DNA reads TGTGCCAGCAGTTTGTGGGGTGGGGGGAGCACTGAAGCTTTCTTT. Its protein is CASSLWGGGSTEAFF.

The chain couples TRBV6-1 to TRBJ1-5; D is ambiguous. Germline assignment: CDR1 MNHNS and CDR2 SASEGT. Trimming removed 3 bases from V and 7 bases from J, with 13 bases in between. This CDR3 region has 14 residues. Here the CDR3 DNA reads TGTGCCAGCAGTGAGGGTGAGGGCGGCCAGCCCCAGCATTTT. Translation: CASSEGEGGQPQHF.

The rearrangement joins TRBV5-4 to TRBJ1-2, with TRBD1 as a possible D gene (6 bases). V dropped 1 base and J dropped 2 bases, with 21 bases sitting between them. Germline V lookup: CDR1 SGHNT, CDR2 YYREEE (reference sequence). The CDR3 sequence is 18 residues long. CDR3 amino acids: CASSLPRIGVQGNYGYTF. Here the CDR3 DNA reads TGTGCCAGCAGCTTGCCGCGGATTGGTGTTCAGGGGAACTATGGCTACACCTTC. The full variable domain, in which reference TRBV5-4 and TRBJ1-2 provide the parts outside the CDR3, is ETGVTQSPTHLIKTRGQQVTLRCSSQSGHNTVSWYQQALGQGPQFIFQYYREEENGRGNFPPRFSGLQFPNYSSELNVNALELDDSALYLCASSLPRIGVQGNYGYTFGSGTRLTVV.